These T cell receptor beta chains were read from a single sample in a study of T cells in Graves' hyperthyroidism and ophthalmopathy. Each CDR3 protein gets one entry after TCRdb re-called the multiplex PCR reads with MiXCR. Of 460,000 or so distinct CDR3 sequences listed, roughly an eighth are singletons. Sequencing used blood. These TCRs come from a woman aged 18-35 years with Graves' hyperthyroidism. Each CDR3 is given with its conserved first and last residue. The D gene is left open where the match is weak. For some rows the clone size is stated as once, few or many, or as a class when expanded; others skip it.

len | j_gene | abundance | v_gene | d_gene | CDR3aa | CDR3nt
14 | TRBJ1-2 | few | TRBV7-3 | TRBD1 | CASSPGGGVDGYTF | TGTGCCAGCAGCCCGGGAGGGGGCGTCGATGGCTACACCTTC
15 | TRBJ2-1 | many | TRBV27 | TRBD1 | CASSLETGGYNEQFF | TGTGCCAGCAGTTTGGAGACAGGGGGATACAATGAGCAGTTCTTC
13 | TRBJ2-4 | - | TRBV6-1 | - | CASPTLAKNIQYF | TGTGCCAGCCCCACCTTAGCCAAAAACATTCAGTACTTC
17 | TRBJ2-7 | many | TRBV6-2/TRBV6-3 | - | CASSSSRVAHIYYEQYF | TGTGCCAGCAGTTCTTCTAGGGTCGCCCACATATACTACGAGCAGTACTTC
14 | TRBJ2-1 | many | TRBV20-1 | - | CSARDGRKDNEQFF | TGCAGTGCTCGGGACGGGAGAAAAGACAATGAGCAGTTCTTC
14 | TRBJ1-2 | many | TRBV4-1 | - | CASSQVGGSNGYTF | TGCGCCAGCAGCCAAGTGGGGGGTTCGAATGGCTACACCTTC
15 | TRBJ2-7 | many | TRBV19 | - | CASSAPLDHSYEQYF | TGTGCCAGTAGTGCCCCATTAGACCACTCCTACGAGCAGTACTTC
14 | TRBJ2-5 | many | TRBV7-3 | - | CASSLTSSSGTQYF | TGTGCCAGCAGCTTAACTAGTAGTTCGGGGACCCAGTACTTC
14 | TRBJ2-7 | - | TRBV6-1 | TRBD2 | CASTSTSGIYEQYF | TGTGCCAGCACTTCAACTAGCGGGATTTACGAGCAGTACTTC
16 | TRBJ2-1 | many | TRBV25-1 | TRBD1 | CASSESGRGRSNEQFF | TGTGCCAGCAGTGAATCGGGCAGGGGGCGAAGCAATGAGCAGTTCTTC
15 | TRBJ2-1 | many | TRBV27 | TRBD2 | CASRPGTSGRVEQFF | TGTGCCAGCAGACCCGGGACTAGCGGGAGAGTTGAGCAGTTCTTC
14 | TRBJ1-2 | many | TRBV2 | - | CASSEGRYNYGYTF | TGTGCCAGCAGTGAAGGACGGTATAACTATGGCTACACCTTC
14 | TRBJ2-2 | - | TRBV12-5 | - | CASGFGPYTGELFF | TGTGCTAGTGGTTTTGGACCGTACACCGGGGAGCTGTTTTTT
15 | TRBJ2-3 | many | TRBV27 | TRBD2 | CASSGLAGVADTQYF | TGTGCCAGCAGTGGACTAGCGGGAGTTGCAGATACGCAGTATTTT
16 | TRBJ2-1 | - | TRBV12-5 | - | CASGSARLPIHNEQFF | TGTGCTAGTGGTTCCGCTCGGCTTCCAATACACAATGAGCAGTTCTTC
13 | TRBJ1-1 | - | TRBV19 | - | CASSTWGDTEAFF | TGTGCCAGTAGTACCTGGGGCGACACTGAAGCTTTCTTT
16 | TRBJ2-6 | - | TRBV18 | - | CASSGRVSPGANVLTF | TGTGCCAGCTCGGGCAGGGTCTCACCTGGGGCCAACGTCCTGACTTTC
11 | TRBJ1-1 | many | TRBV12-3/TRBV12-4 | - | CAIKMNTEAFF | TGTGCCATCAAGATGAACACTGAAGCTTTCTTT
16 | TRBJ1-1 | once | TRBV18 | - | CASSPPNQGRSTEAFF | TGTGCCAGCTCACCACCGAACCAAGGAAGGAGCACTGAAGCTTTCTTT
14 | TRBJ2-7 | few | TRBV19 | - | CASTPTGVLREQYF | TGTGCCAGTACCCCGACAGGAGTCTTACGCGAGCAGTACTTC
15 | TRBJ1-6 | - | TRBV30 | - | CAWSGSSSHNSPLHF | TGTGCCTGGAGCGGGAGTAGCTCCCATAATTCACCCCTCCACTTT
14 | TRBJ1-5 | - | TRBV7-9 | - | CASSHTYSNQPQHF | TGTGCCAGCAGTCATACGTATAGCAATCAGCCCCAGCATTTT
15 | TRBJ1-6 | many | TRBV12-3/TRBV12-4 | - | CASSLGDTLNSPLHF | TGTGCCAGCAGTTTAGGAGACACTCTGAATTCACCCCTCCACTTT
15 | TRBJ1-3 | - | TRBV7-2 | TRBD1 | CASSLQGAPGNTIYF | TGTGCCAGCAGCTTACAGGGGGCGCCTGGAAACACCATATATTTT
14 | TRBJ1-4 | many | TRBV12-3/TRBV12-4 | TRBD1 | CASSLGTGASSLFF | TGTGCCAGCAGTTTGGGGACAGGGGCTTCGTCACTGTTTTTT
14 | TRBJ1-5 | few | TRBV27 | - | CASSLRVGDQPQHF | TGTGCCAGCAGTTTAAGGGTAGGGGATCAGCCCCAGCATTTT
14 | TRBJ1-2 | - | TRBV5-1 | TRBD1 | CASSLPGTGYGYTF | TGCGCCAGCAGCTTGCCCGGGACAGGATATGGCTACACCTTC
13 | TRBJ1-1 | many | TRBV11-3 | TRBD1 | CASRPPGTVEAFF | TGTGCCAGCAGACCACCTGGGACAGTTGAAGCTTTCTTT
13 | TRBJ2-7 | few | TRBV27 | - | CASSQGAGSEQYF | TGTGCCAGCAGCCAAGGGGCAGGGAGCGAGCAGTACTTC
14 | TRBJ2-6 | many | TRBV29-1 | TRBD2 | CSVGGSDGANVLTF | TGCAGCGTTGGCGGGAGCGATGGGGCCAACGTCCTGACTTTC
12 | TRBJ2-5 | many | TRBV18 | - | CASSPGEETQYF | TGTGCCAGCTCACCCGGTGAAGAGACCCAGTACTTC
15 | TRBJ1-5 | few | TRBV28 | - | CASSLPPSGTQPQHF | TGTGCCAGCAGTTTACCCCCCTCGGGGACCCAGCCCCAGCATTTT
15 | TRBJ2-1 | - | TRBV19 | - | CASSFQTGYYNEQFF | TGTGCCAGTAGTTTCCAGACAGGTTACTACAATGAGCAGTTCTTC
17 | TRBJ1-2 | - | TRBV7-3 | - | CASSLLHLRDLNYGYTF | TGTGCCAGCAGCTTACTCCACTTGAGGGACCTGAACTATGGCTACACCTTC
16 | TRBJ2-4 | few | TRBV6-1 | TRBD2 | CASTPVRTSGTNIQYF | TGTGCCAGCACCCCTGTTCGGACTAGCGGGACCAACATTCAGTACTTC
18 | TRBJ2-3 | many | TRBV4-1 | - | CASSQSTLTFPSTDTQYF | TGCGCCAGCAGCCAATCCACCTTGACGTTTCCTAGCACAGATACGCAGTATTTT
15 | TRBJ2-7 | - | TRBV20-1 | - | CSALKGGGRTYEQYF | TGCAGTGCCCTAAAAGGGGGCGGGAGGACCTACGAGCAGTACTTC
20 | TRBJ2-7 | - | TRBV6-1 | TRBD2 | CASSEVRGISSLAASYEQYF | TGTGCCAGCAGTGAAGTTCGGGGGATTTCGAGCCTAGCGGCTTCCTACGAGCAGTACTTC
12 | TRBJ2-2 | many | TRBV3-1 | - | CASRLRLGELFF | TGTGCCAGCAGATTAAGACTAGGGGAGCTGTTTTTT
14 | TRBJ2-1 | - | TRBV20-1 | TRBD1 | CSARPGTGAGEQFF | TGCAGTGCCCGTCCCGGGACAGGGGCTGGGGAGCAGTTCTTC
18 | TRBJ1-5 | few | TRBV7-8 | TRBD1 | CASSRGTAAGRSNQPQHF | TGTGCCAGCAGCCGCGGGACAGCGGCCGGTAGGAGCAATCAGCCCCAGCATTTT